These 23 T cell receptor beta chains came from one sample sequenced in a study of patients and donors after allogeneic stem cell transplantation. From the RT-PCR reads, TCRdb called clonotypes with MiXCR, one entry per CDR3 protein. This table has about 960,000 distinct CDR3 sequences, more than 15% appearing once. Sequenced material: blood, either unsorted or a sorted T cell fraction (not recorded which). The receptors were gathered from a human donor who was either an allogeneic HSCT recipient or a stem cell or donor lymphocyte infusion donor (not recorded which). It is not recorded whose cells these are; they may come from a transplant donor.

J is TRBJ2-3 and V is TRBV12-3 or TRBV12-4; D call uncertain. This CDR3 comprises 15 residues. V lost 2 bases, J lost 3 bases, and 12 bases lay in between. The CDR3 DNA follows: TGTGCCAGCAGTTTATTGGCGATTACTACAGATACGCAGTATTTT. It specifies CASSLLAITTDTQYF.

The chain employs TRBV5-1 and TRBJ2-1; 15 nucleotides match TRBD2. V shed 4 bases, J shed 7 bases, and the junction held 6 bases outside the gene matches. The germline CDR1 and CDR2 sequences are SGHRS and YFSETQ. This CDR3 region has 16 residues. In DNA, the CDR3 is TGCGCCAGCAGCCCGGGACTAGCGGGGGGATTTAATGAGCAGTTCTTC. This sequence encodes CASSPGLAGGFNEQFF.

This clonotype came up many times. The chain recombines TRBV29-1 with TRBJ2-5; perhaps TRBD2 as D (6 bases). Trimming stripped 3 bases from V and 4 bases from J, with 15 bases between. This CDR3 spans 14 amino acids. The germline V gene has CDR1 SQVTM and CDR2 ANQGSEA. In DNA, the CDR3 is TGCAGCGTTGACGGCACAAAGGGACTAGAGACCCAGTACTTC. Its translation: CSVDGTKGLETQYF.

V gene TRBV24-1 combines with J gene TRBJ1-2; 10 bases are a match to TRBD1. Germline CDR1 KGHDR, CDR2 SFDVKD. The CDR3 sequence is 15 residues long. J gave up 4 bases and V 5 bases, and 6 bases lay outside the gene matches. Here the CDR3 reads CATSGGGQGTYGYTF. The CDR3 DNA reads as TGTGCCACCAGTGGTGGGGGACAGGGGACCTATGGCTACACCTTC.

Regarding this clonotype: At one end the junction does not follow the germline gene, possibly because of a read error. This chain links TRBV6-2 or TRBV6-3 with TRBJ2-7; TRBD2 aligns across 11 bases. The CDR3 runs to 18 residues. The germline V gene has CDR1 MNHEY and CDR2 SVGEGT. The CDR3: CASSNSELAGAGLNEQYF. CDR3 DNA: TGTGCCAGCAGTAACTCCGAACTAGCGGGAGCGGGACTAAATGAGCAGTACTTC.

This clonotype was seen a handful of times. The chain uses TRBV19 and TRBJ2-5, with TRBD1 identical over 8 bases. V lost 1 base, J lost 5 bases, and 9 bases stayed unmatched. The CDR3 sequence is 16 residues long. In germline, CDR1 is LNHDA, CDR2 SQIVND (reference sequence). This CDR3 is CASSIARTGSRETQYF. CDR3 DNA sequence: TGTGCCAGTAGTATAGCCAGGACAGGGTCGCGCGAGACCCAGTACTTC.

CDR3: CASSHDRTSGTTDTQYF. CDR3 nucleotides: TGCGCCAGCAGCCACGATCGGACTAGCGGTACCACAGATACGCAGTATTTT. V is TRBV4-3 and J is TRBJ2-3, with 10 nucleotides matching TRBD2. J gave up 2 bases and V 3 bases, and 8 bases lay outside the gene matches. The germline CDR1 and CDR2 sequences are LGHNA and YSLEER. This CDR3 is 17 amino acids long.

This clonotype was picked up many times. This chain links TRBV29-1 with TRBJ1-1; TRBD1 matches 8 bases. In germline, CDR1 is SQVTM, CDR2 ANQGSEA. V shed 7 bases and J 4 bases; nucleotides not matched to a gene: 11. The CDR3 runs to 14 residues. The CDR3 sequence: CSARDRGLGTEAFF. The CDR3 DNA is TGCAGCGCGAGAGACAGGGGACTAGGCACTGAAGCTTTCTTT.

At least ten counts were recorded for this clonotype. Here the CDR3 reads CASSYGPSYEQYF. CDR3 bases: TGTGCCAGCAGCTACGGGCCTTCCTACGAGCAGTACTTC. The chain couples TRBV6-5 to TRBJ2-7; D call uncertain. The length of the CDR3 is 13 residues. Trimming stripped 6 bases from V and 1 base from J, with 10 bases between. Germline CDR1 and CDR2: MNHEY and SVGAGI.

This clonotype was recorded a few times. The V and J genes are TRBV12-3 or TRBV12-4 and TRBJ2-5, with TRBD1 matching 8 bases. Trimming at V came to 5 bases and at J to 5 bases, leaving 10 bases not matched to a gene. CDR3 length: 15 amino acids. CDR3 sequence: CASSKGQAPLETQYF. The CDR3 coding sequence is TGTGCCAGCAGTAAGGGACAGGCACCCCTCGAGACCCAGTACTTC.

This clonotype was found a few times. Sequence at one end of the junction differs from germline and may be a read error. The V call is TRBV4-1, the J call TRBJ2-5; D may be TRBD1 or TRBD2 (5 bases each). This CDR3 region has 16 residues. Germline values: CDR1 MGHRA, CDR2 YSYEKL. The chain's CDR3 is CASSKETVGGQETQYF. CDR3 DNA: TGCGCCAGCAGCAAAGAGACAGTTGGGGGACAAGAGACCCAGTACTTC.

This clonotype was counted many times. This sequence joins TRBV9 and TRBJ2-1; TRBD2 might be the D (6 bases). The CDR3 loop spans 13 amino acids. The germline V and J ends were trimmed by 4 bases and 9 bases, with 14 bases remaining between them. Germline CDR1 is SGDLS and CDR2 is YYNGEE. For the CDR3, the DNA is TGTGCCAGCAGCCTGGGACTCACGGGTGAGCAGTTCTTC. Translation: CASSLGLTGEQFF.

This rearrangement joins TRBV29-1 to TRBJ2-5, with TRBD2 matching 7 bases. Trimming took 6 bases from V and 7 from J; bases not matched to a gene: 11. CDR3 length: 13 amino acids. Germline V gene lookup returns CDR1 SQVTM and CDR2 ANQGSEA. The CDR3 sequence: CSVPFGGGMTQYF. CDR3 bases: TGCAGCGTCCCCTTTGGGGGGGGGATGACCCAGTACTTC.

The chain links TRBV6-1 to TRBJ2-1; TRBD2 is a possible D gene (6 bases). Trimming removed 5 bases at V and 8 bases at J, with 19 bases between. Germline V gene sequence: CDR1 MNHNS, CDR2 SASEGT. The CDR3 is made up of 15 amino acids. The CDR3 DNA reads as TGTGCCAGCAGTACCACTCCGGGAGCCATCGATGAGCAGTTCTTC. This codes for CASSTTPGAIDEQFF.

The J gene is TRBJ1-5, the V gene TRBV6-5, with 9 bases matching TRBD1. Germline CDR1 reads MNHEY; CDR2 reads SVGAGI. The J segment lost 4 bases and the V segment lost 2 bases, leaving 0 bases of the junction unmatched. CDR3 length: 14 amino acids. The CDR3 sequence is CASSYDRGNQPQHF. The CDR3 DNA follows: TGTGCCAGCAGTTACGACAGGGGGAATCAGCCCCAGCATTTT.

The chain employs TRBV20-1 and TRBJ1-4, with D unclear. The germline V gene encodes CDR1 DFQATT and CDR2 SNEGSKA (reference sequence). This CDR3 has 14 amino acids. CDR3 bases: TGCAGGGGATCCCGGGGAGGCACTAATGAAAAACTGTTTTTT. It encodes CRGSRGGTNEKLFF.

The CDR3 DNA sequence: TGTGCCAGCAGCTTAGCCGGGCAGGACGGGGACACTGAAGCTTTCTTT. This translates into CASSLAGQDGDTEAFF. The V gene is TRBV7-6, the J gene TRBJ1-1; D is uncertain. Trimming left V 0 bases short and J 3 bases short, with 14 bases between. Germline CDR1 is SGHVS and CDR2 is FNYEAQ. This CDR3 is 16 amino acids long.

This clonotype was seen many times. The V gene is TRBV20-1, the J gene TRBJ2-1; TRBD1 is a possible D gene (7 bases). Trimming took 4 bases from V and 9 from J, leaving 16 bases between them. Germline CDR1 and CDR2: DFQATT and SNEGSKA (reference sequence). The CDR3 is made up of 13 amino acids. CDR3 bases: TGCAGTGCTACGGGACCAGGGGGGCGTGAGCAGTTCTTC. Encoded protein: CSATGPGGREQFF.

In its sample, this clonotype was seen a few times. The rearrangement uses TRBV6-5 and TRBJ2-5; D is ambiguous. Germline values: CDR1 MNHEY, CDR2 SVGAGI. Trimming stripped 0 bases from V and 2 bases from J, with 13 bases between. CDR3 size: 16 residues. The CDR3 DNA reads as TGTGCCAGCAGTTACTCGCCGGGTCTCTCACAAGAGACCCAGTACTTC. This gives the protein CASSYSPGLSQETQYF.

The CDR3 DNA follows: TGCAGCGTGGTCCTGACAGGGGACACTGAAGCTTTCTTT. Its protein product is CSVVLTGDTEAFF. This chain joins TRBV29-1 and TRBJ1-1; 8 bases are shared with TRBD1. J was trimmed by 3 bases and V by 6 bases; bases with no gene match: 6. This CDR3 has 13 residues. Germline V gives CDR1 SQVTM, CDR2 ANQGSEA.

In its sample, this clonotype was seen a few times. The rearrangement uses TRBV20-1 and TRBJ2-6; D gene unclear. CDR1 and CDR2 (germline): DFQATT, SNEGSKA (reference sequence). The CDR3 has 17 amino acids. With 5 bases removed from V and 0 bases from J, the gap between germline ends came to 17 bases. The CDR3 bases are TGCAGTGCTGATTCCAGCAAAACTTTCTCTGGGGCCAACGTCCTGACTTTC. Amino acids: CSADSSKTFSGANVLTF.

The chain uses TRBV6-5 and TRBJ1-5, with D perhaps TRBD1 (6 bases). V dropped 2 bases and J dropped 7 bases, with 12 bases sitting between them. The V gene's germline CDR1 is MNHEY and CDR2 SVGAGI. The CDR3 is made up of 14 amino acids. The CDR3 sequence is CASSYERGGQPQHF. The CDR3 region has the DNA TGTGCCAGCAGTTACGAGAGGGGGGGACAGCCCCAGCATTTT.

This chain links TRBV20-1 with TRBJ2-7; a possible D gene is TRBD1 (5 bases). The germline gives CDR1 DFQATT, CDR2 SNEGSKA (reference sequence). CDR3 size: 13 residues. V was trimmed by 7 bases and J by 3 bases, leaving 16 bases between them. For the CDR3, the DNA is TGCAGTGAGAGACCCGGCCAGGGCTACGAGCAGTACTTC. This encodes CSERPGQGYEQYF.